These T cell receptor beta chains were read from a single sample in a study of cytomegalovirus exposure and HLA in healthy donors. Assay: immunoSEQ multiplex PCR; the TCRdb copy retains only in-frame clones and omits some. The sample consists of a few hundred thousand clones, over 90% of them appearing once. The sequencing sample was made of PBMCs. The receptors come from a girl aged 2-10 years in good health and CMV-seronegative. CDR3s leave out the opening cysteine and the closing phenylalanine or tryptophan.

j_gene,v_gene,CDR3aa
TRBJ1-4,TRBV6-5,ASSYSGAGDEKLF
TRBJ2-1,TRBV7-3,ASSLNGGSSLNEQF
TRBJ2-1,TRBV6-5,ATGLAGVKF
TRBJ1-4,TRBV5-6,ASSSRQGSEKLF
TRBJ2-3,TRBV6-1,ASSEMWGSRGSTDTQY
TRBJ1-1,TRBV18,ASSPSLTGGNTEAF
TRBJ1-1,TRBV2,ASSLLGRGNTEAF
TRBJ2-1,TRBV25-1,ASSEGPGPYNEQF
TRBJ2-1,TRBV5-6,ASRIGTDNEQF
TRBJ1-5,TRBV19,ASSIGTGLSVGNQPQH
TRBJ1-1,TRBV7-8,ASSLTGGETEAF
TRBJ1-6,TRBV10-3,AITRSIRFSPLH
TRBJ2-7,TRBV27,ASSWGPRASYEQY
TRBJ2-5,TRBV5-5,ASSLDRGKETQY
TRBJ1-2,TRBV2,ASSSYGYT
TRBJ2-7,TRBV5-1,ASSLQGAPYEQY
TRBJ2-5,TRBV15,ATSRGSQETQY
TRBJ2-1,TRBV19,ASRRTSGSSYNEQF
TRBJ2-3,TRBV5-6,ASGFGSADTQY
TRBJ2-7,TRBV7-9,ASSYDRVSGEQY
TRBJ2-2,TRBV7-3,ASSSPHGTSGGSNTGELF
TRBJ1-1,TRBV6-6,ASIRGSTNTEAF
TRBJ2-7,TRBV30,AWSVLDLGSYEQY
TRBJ2-5,TRBV5-6,ASSSQETQY
TRBJ2-7,TRBV5-6,ASSRTDYYEQY
TRBJ1-2,TRBV28,ASSSPGGGYGYT
TRBJ1-2,TRBV6-6,ASSRAGDYGYT
TRBJ2-1,TRBV18,ASSPQDRYNEQF
TRBJ1-1,TRBV6-5,ASRPTGNTEAF
TRBJ2-7,TRBV14,ASSQRDRGKNYEQY
TRBJ2-1,TRBV7-6,ASSFSSGSYNEQF
TRBJ2-5,TRBV11-1,ASSSETGWAKETQY
TRBJ2-3,TRBV11-2,ASSHITSSTDTQY
TRBJ2-7,TRBV27,ASSVSGTSGFGSYEQY
TRBJ1-2,TRBV7-2,ASSLADWGGGYT
TRBJ2-7,TRBV27,ATTSDGGNRYEQY
TRBJ2-7,TRBV2,DRQGSYEQY
TRBJ1-5,TRBV28,ASPPCNQPQH
TRBJ2-3,TRBV5-8,ASSGGGGRKTDTQY
TRBJ1-2,TRBV5-4,ASSSGIFYGYT
TRBJ1-1,TRBV10-3,ATSSWGRNTEAF
TRBJ2-5,TRBV30,AWSPGILLTGETQY
TRBJ2-7,TRBV25-1,ASSEGPTGAFTYEQY
TRBJ2-7,TRBV7-9,ASSLGGQGEQY
TRBJ2-7,TRBV14,ASSPFGTSGGYSSYEQY
TRBJ2-5,TRBV27,ASSPPGEAKQY
TRBJ2-7,TRBV5-6,ASSLGTSPEQY
TRBJ1-1,TRBV15,ATSRGAPKPREAF